A selection of T cell receptor beta chains follows, all from one sample in a study of control samples from healthy donors and cancer patients. Sequencing used immunoSEQ multiplex PCR; TCRdb keeps in-frame clones, though not all of them. The sample has under 200,000 clones, around 88% seen once. Sequencing was performed on blood. Source of these receptors: a woman in her 30s in good health. Both conserved end residues are part of each CDR3. Each record gives: V gene, J gene, D gene, CDR3 DNA, CDR3 protein. The D gene is left open where the match is weak.

TRBV28	TRBJ2-3	-	TGTGCCAGCAGTTTAGGGCGAGCGTCGTATTTT	CASSLGRASYF
TRBV12-2	TRBJ2-1	-	TGTGCAAGTCGCTTCCTTGGGGATGCAAAAACACAGATTGGGCGGGAGAAAAATGAGCAGTTCTTC	CASRFLGDAKTQIGREKNEQFF
TRBV10-3	TRBJ1-5	-	TGTGCCATCAGTAAAGGCGAGGCGGGGTCTCAGCCCCAGCATTTT	CAISKGEAGSQPQHF
TRBV7-9	TRBJ1-2	-	TGTGCCAGCAGCTTCAAACAGGGCGAGAACTATGGCTACACCTTC	CASSFKQGENYGYTF
TRBV15	TRBJ1-4	-	TGTGCCACCAGCAGAGATCACGAGGAAAAACTGTTTTTT	CATSRDHEEKLFF
TRBV19	TRBJ2-2	TRBD1	TGTGCCAGTAGTATTCGTAGGACAGGGGGCACCGGGGAGCTGTTTTTT	CASSIRRTGGTGELFF
TRBV3-1/TRBV3-2	TRBJ2-1	-	TGTGCCAGCAGTTTTTCCGGGACTCGCTCCTACAATGAGCAGTTCTTC	CASSFSGTRSYNEQFF
TRBV15	TRBJ2-1	-	TGTGCCACCAGCAGAGATCCGAGCCCAGCGGAGAATGAGCAGTTCTTC	CATSRDPSPAENEQFF
TRBV5-4	TRBJ2-3	-	TGTGCCAGCAGCTGGGGGGCGCAGGGAAACACAGATACGCAGTATTTT	CASSWGAQGNTDTQYF
TRBV3-1/TRBV3-2	TRBJ2-1	-	TGTGCCAGCAGCCAACTGCAGGGAAGGGCTGAGCAGTTCTTC	CASSQLQGRAEQFF
TRBV6-5	TRBJ2-7	TRBD2	TGTGCCAGCAGTTACAGCGGGAGCTCGCCCTCCTACGAGCAGTACTTC	CASSYSGSSPSYEQYF
TRBV5-4	TRBJ2-1	TRBD2	TGTGCCAGCAGCCGGACTAGCGGGGAGAATGAGCAGTTCTTC	CASSRTSGENEQFF
TRBV10-2	TRBJ2-3	-	TGCGCCAGCGACACCCAACTATATCCCACAGATACGCAGTATTTT	CASDTQLYPTDTQYF
TRBV27	TRBJ2-7	TRBD2	TGTGCCAGCAGCCCTCTGGATCCTAGCGGGAAATCGTACTTC	CASSPLDPSGKSYF